This T cell receptor beta chain was recorded in a study of shared clonotypes between healthy human individuals. Study-wide findings and caveats: The sampled material consisted only of blood, and tissue repertoires are likely to differ. Measured sharing among donors was expected to vary with sequencing depth. A reduction in generation probabilities was seen for non-shared clonotypes relative to those shared by all four donors.

Measured with immunoSEQ multiplex PCR; TCRdb has only the in-frame clones, and not every one. Of some 87,000 clones listed, almost 70% are singletons. The CD8 memory fraction combined CD45RO+ cells with TemRA cells (CCR7-negative CD45RA+). In regard to this clone: Its antigen is undetermined.

Germline V gene lookup returns CDR1 MNHEY and CDR2 SVGAGI. The germline V and J ends were trimmed by 2 bases and 3 bases, with 13 bases remaining between them. The CDR3 is made up of 15 amino acids. J is TRBJ1-2 and V is TRBV6-5; no reliable D call. The sample was memory CD8+ T cells sorted from blood. Described subset: CD45RO+ cells pooled with CCR7-negative TemRA cells. The source is a man younger than 40 in good health. The CDR3 nucleotides read TGTGCCAGCAGTTACGTGGGCGGACTCTACTATGGCTACACCTTC. This encodes CASSYVGGLYYGYTF.